The source of this T cell receptor (beta chain) is a study of T cell clones after liver transplantation (dated by TCRdb to the late 2010s). In the study overall: Samples were obtained from ITN030ST, a randomized trial in which withdrawal of immunosuppression was attempted within 2 years of liver transplantation. Donor-reactive T cell clones were identified by TCRbeta sequencing following a pre-transplant mixed lymphocyte reaction and were subsequently tracked in post-transplant blood. Blood samples were collected pre-transplant, pre-randomization before withdrawal, and post-randomization after either full withdrawal or failed withdrawal. Tolerance meant complete immunosuppression withdrawal for at least one year without liver enzymes rising beyond twice the upper limit of normal. Subjects received no induction therapy and standard immunosuppression until randomization at 12-24 months post-transplant. Of the eight recipients, a few were HCV-positive, while the remaining recipients had been transplanted for non-autoimmune, non-viral indications. Third party-reactive TCRbeta sequences were also identified from pre-transplant MLRs to serve as an antigen-independent comparator for donor-reactive sequences. A cohort of 8 liver transplant recipients was studied, of whom 3 were classified as tolerant and 5 as non-tolerant. General findings and caveats noted by the study authors: In most of the 8 subjects, circulating donor-reactive CD4 TCRbeta sequences decreased significantly after transplant, regardless of tolerance or HCV status. In a couple of subjects, low numbers of available donor cells limited the measurable donor-reactive repertoire. The conclusions were considered preliminary, being limited by small, heterogeneous patient numbers and non-standardized post-transplant time points. The decline in donor-reactive sequences exceeded the decline in third party-reactive sequences, suggesting partial antigen-specific deletion that was unrelated to withdrawal success. Without allograft tissue specimens, donor-reactive T cells may have migrated into the graft rather than being deleted. Once repertoire turnover was taken into account, donor-reactive detection showed a significant reduction for CD4 in 7 of 8 subjects and for CD8 in 8 of 8.

High-throughput TCRbeta CDR3 sequencing of frozen genomic DNA was performed by immunoSEQ, with PCR amplification, mapping, bias correction and internal controls included. The authors' analysis ran thus. Only productive rearrangements were retained, and each unique TCRbeta sequence was defined by its CDR3 nucleotide sequence together with its V and J gene. For a sequence to be called donor-reactive, it needed a frequency of at least 0.01% and at least 5-fold expansion in CFSE-low cells compared with unstimulated pre-transplant cells. Per-subject minimum frequency thresholds, based on the lowest-template unstimulated sample, ensured at least 90% detection power. Jensen-Shannon divergence between the top 1000 TCRbeta sequences post- versus pre-transplant served as the measure of repertoire turnover. Changes in detection of donor-reactive sequences were tested with two-sided Fisher's exact tests. As stored in TCRdb, this immuneACCESS dataset retains in-frame rearrangements with V and J assigned. A fraction of the clones does not appear; measured against another copy, unresolved V genes explain less than half of the discrepancy, and the remainder lacks a known reason. The V and J calls and the clone size are those of that table, but D and trimming were determined from the DNA. This sample has around 21,000 clones in its table, and about 93% of those were observed once. Of the sample, 25% falls within the top ten clones.

Unstimulated PBMCs, after thawing, were stained for CD3, CD4 and CD8 and then FACS-sorted into CD3+CD4+ and CD3+CD8+ populations. Randomization to immunosuppression withdrawal applied to every one of the 8 studied subjects. The Qiagen DNeasy Blood and Tissue Kit was used for genomic DNA isolation. The CDR3 spans 19 residues, from the cysteine through the phenylalanine. Only CDR3 DNA remains: 57 bases, in frame from the first base. V is trimmed back by 2 bases and J by 3 bases, and the junction contains 18 bases that no gene match accounts for. For CDR1 and CDR2, the germline V gene lists SGHVS and FQNEAQ. To note about this clone: Its antigen remains undetermined. Base qualities were left out, and no much larger clone turns up one base away.

The chain is made from TRBV7-8 and TRBJ2-7, with 8 bases matching TRBD1. Sequencing was performed on CD8+ T cells from blood, taken roughly 26 months after liver transplant. This clonotype was obtained from a human patient who received a liver transplant. In transplant recipients, some T cells may be of donor rather than host origin. The nucleotide sequence reads TGTGCCAGCAGCTTACGGGCGGGACTTGGCTTCGGGACAGGCTACGAGCAGTACTTC. This sequence encodes CASSLRAGLGFGTGYEQYF.